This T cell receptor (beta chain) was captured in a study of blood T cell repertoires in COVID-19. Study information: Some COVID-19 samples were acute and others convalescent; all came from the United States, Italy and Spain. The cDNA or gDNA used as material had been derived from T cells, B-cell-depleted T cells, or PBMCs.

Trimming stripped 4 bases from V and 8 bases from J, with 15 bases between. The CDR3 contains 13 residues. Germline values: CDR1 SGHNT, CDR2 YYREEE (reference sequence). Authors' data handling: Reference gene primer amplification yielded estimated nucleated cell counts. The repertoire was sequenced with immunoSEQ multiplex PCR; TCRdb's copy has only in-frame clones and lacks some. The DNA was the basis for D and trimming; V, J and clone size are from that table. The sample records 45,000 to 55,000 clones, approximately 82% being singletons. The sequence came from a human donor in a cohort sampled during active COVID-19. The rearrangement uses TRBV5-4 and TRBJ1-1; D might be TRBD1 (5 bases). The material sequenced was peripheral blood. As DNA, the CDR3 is TGTGCCAGCAGCCTGGAGCAGGGATACGAAGCTTTCTTT. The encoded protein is CASSLEQGYEAFF.